This T cell receptor (beta chain) was profiled in a study of blood T cell repertoires in COVID-19. Study in general: Researchers got acute and convalescent COVID-19 samples from the United States, Italy and Spain. Nucleic acid was either cDNA or gDNA, and it came from T cells, B-cell-depleted T cells, or PBMCs.

V was clipped by 9 bases and J by 5 bases; unmatched bases: 4. The CDR3 has 12 amino acids. CDR1 and CDR2 from the germline V gene are LNHDA and SQIVND (reference sequence). Method: immunoSEQ multiplex PCR; TCRdb's copy keeps in-frame clones and lacks some. The sample lists a few hundred thousand clones; approximately 86% were seen once. The sample consisted of peripheral blood. This TCR was sampled from an elderly woman with acute or convalescent COVID-19. The chain recombines TRBV19 with TRBJ2-3, with 8 bases fitting TRBD2. The CDR3 reads CASDAGGDTQYF. The CDR3 coding sequence is TGTGCCAGCGATGCGGGGGGAGATACGCAGTATTTT.